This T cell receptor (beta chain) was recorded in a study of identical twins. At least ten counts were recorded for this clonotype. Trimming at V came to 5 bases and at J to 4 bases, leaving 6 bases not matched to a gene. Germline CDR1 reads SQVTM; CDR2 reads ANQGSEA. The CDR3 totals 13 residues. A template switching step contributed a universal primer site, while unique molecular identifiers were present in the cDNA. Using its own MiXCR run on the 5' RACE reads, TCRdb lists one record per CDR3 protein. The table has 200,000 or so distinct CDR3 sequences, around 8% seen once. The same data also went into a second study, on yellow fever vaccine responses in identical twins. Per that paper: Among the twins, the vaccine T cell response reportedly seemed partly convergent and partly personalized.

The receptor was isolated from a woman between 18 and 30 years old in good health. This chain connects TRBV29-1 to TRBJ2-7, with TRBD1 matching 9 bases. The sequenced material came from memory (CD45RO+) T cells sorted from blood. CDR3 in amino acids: CSVSRDRAYEQYF. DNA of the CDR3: TGCAGCGTTTCCCGGGACAGGGCTTACGAGCAGTACTTC.